This TCR beta chain was documented in a study of T-cell memory formation after mild COVID-19. Study in general: TCR clustering was largely donor specific.

TCRdb used MiXCR to reprocess the 5' RACE reads, holding one entry per CDR3 protein. Among 110,000 or so distinct CDR3 sequences listed, about a fifth were seen once. CDR1 is SGHVS, CDR2 FQNEAQ, per germline. The J segment lost 7 bases and the V segment lost 5 bases, leaving 10 bases of the junction unmatched. The CDR3 consists of 15 residues. Overall study findings and caveats: The study found contracting CD4+ clones mainly in CM and EM and contracting CD8+ clones in EMRA. While clones contracting from day 15 to 85 were balanced between CD4 and CD8, later expanders leaned CD4+.

This clonotype was counted between two and nine times. Its specificity is unknown. This rearrangement joins TRBV7-8 to TRBJ1-5; TRBD1 agrees at 8 bases. The receptor's source is a young man who had mild COVID-19 (a few samples of this study predate the infection). Cell type and time point are not known. The sample comprised PBMCs or a T cell subset sorted from them (not recorded which). CDR3 residues: CASSPDGTGGQPQHF. As DNA, the CDR3 is TGTGCCAGCAGCCCGGACGGGACAGGCGGGCAGCCCCAGCATTTT. Looking up the rest from reference TRBV7-8 and TRBJ1-5 gives the full variable domain: GAGVSQSPRYKVAKRGQDVALRCDPISGHVSLFWYQQALGQGPEFLTYFQNEAQLDKSGLPSDRFFAERPEGSVSTLKIQRTQQEDSAVYLCASSPDGTGGQPQHFGDGTRLSIL.